This TCR beta chain derives from a study of T-cell reconstitution after alpha-beta-depleted transplantation in children. Whole-study results and caveats: At the one-year point after transplant, T-cell counts and TCRbeta diversity were found to come mostly from T cells that had been newly produced. Expanded graft clones, several hundred of them, were reportedly the source of alpha-beta T cells about two months after transplant.

V was clipped by 6 bases and J by 14 bases, with 19 bases between them. CDR3 length equals 12 residues. In germline, CDR1 is MDHEN, CDR2 SYDVKM. This clonotype was observed a few times. What it recognizes is unknown. During its preparation, the TCRbeta library received unique molecular identifiers. TCRdb recomputed calls from the PCR reads with MiXCR, one row per CDR3 protein. Here the sample spans 200,000 or so distinct CDR3 sequences, 6.6% being singletons. The sequenced sample was PBMCs, obtained before TCRalphabeta/CD19-depleted stem cell transplant. The chain combines TRBV28 with TRBJ1-2, with D maybe TRBD1 (5 bases). This receptor was taken from a boy aged 2 to 10 with acute lymphoblastic leukemia, due to receive a stem cell transplant. CDR3 sequence: CASRSPGQRETF. In DNA, the CDR3 is TGTGCCAGCAGAAGTCCAGGGCAGAGGGAAACCTTC.